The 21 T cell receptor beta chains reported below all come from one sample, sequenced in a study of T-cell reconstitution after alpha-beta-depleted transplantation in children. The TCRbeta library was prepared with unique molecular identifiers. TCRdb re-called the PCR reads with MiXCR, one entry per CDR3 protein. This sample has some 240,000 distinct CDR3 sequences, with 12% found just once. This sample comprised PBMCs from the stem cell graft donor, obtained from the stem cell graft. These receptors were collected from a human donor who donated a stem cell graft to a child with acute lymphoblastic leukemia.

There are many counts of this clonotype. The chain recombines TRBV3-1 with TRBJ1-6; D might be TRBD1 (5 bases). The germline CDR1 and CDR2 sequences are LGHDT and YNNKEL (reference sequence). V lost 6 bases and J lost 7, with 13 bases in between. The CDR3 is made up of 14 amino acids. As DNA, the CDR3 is TGTGCCAGCAGACAAACAGGCTTCAATTCACCCCTCCACTTT. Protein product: CASRQTGFNSPLHF.

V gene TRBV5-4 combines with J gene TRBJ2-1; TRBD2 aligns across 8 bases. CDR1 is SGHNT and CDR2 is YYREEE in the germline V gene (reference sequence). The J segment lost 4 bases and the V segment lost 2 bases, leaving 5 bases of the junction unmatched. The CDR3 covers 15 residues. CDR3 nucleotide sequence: TGTGCCAGCAGCTTTACTAGCGGAAGATACAATGAGCAGTTCTTC. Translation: CASSFTSGRYNEQFF.

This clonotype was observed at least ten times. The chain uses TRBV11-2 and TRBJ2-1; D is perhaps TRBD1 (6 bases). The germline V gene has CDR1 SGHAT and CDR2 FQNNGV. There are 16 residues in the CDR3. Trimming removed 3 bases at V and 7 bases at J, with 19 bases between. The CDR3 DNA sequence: TGTGCCAGCAGCTTTGCCGGGACACCTAGGGGGAATGAGCAGTTCTTC. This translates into CASSFAGTPRGNEQFF.

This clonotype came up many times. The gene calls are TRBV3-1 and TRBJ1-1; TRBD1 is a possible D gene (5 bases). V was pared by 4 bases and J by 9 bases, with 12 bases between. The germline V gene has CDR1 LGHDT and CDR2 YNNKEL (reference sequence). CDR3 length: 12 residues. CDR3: CASSPRQRQAFF. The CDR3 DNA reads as TGTGCCAGCAGCCCACGACAGCGCCAAGCTTTCTTT.

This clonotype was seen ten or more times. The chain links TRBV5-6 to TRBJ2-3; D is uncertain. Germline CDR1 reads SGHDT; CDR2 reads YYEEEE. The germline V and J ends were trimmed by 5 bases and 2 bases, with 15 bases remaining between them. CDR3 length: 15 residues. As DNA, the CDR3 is TGTGCCAGCAGGTCCGGGCTAGGGATCACAGATACGCAGTATTTT. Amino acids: CASRSGLGITDTQYF.

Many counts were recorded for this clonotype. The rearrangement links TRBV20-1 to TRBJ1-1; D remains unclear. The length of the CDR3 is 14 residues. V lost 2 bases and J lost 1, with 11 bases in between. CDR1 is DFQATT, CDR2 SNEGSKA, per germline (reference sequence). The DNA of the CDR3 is TGCAGTGCTAGAAGAGCTCACCAGAACACTGAAGCTTTCTTT. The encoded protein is CSARRAHQNTEAFF.

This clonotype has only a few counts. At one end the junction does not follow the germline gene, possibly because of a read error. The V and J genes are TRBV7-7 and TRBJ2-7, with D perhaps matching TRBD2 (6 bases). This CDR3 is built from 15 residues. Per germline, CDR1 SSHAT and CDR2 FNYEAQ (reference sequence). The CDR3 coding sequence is TGTGCTAGCAGCATATCCTACGGGACTTCCTACGAGCAGTACTTC. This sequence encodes CASSISYGTSYEQYF. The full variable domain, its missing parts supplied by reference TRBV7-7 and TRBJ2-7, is GAGVSQSPRYKVTKRGQDVTLRCDPISSHATLYWYQQALGQGPEFLTYFNYEAQPDKSGLPSDRFSAERPEGSISTLTIQRTEQRDSAMYRCASSISYGTSYEQYFGPGTRLTVT.

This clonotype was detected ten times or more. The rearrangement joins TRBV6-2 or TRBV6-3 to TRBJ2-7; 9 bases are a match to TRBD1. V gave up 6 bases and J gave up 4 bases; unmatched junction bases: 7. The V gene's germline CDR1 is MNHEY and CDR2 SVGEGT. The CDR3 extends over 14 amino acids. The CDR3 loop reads CASSPSTGGYEQYF. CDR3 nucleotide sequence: TGTGCCAGCAGCCCTTCGACAGGGGGATACGAGCAGTACTTC.

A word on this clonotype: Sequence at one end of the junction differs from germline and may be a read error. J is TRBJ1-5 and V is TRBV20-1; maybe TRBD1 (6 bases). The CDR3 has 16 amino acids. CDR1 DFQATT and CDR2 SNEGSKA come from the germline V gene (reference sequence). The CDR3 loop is CCAPKAGQQGDQPQHF. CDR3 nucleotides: TGCTGTGCCCCCAAAGCCGGACAGCAAGGAGATCAGCCCCAGCATTTT.

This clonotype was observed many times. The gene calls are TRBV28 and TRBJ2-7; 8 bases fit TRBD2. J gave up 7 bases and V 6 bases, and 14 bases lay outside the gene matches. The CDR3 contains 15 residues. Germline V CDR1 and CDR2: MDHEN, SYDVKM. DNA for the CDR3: TGTGCCAGCAGCCCCCTGGCGGGACCGGGAGGGGAGCAGTACTTC. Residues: CASSPLAGPGGEQYF.

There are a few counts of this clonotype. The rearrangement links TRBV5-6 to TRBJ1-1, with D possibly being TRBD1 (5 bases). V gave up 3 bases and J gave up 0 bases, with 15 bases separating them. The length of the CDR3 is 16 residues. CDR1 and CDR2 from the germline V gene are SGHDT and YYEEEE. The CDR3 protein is CASSWVERGVNTEAFF. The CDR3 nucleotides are TGTGCCAGCAGCTGGGTAGAAAGGGGCGTGAACACTGAAGCTTTCTTT.

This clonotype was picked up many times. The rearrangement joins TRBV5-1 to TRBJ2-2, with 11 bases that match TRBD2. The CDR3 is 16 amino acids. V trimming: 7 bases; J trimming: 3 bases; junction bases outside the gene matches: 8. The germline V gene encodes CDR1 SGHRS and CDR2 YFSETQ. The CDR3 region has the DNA TGCGCCAGCTGCCCAACTAGCGGGGGAGACACCGGGGAGCTGTTTTTT. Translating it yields CASCPTSGGDTGELFF.

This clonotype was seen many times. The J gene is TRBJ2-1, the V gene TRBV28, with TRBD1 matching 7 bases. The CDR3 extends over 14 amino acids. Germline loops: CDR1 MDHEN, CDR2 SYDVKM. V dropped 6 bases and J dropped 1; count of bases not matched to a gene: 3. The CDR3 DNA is TGTGCCAGCAGCCAGGGACAGTCCTACAATGAGCAGTTCTTC. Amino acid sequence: CASSQGQSYNEQFF.

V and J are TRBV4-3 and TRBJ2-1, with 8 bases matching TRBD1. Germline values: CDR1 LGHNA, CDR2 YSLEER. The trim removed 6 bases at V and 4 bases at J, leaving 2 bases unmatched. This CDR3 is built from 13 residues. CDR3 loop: CASSNRGYNEQFF. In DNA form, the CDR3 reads TGCGCCAGCAGTAACAGGGGGTACAATGAGCAGTTCTTC.

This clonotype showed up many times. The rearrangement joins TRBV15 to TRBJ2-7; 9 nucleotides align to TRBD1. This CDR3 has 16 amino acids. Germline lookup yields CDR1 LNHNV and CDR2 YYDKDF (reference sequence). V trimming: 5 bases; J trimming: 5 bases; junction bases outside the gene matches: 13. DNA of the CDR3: TGTGCCACCAGCCCTATTCCGGGACAGGGTCAGAACGAGCAGTACTTC. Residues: CATSPIPGQGQNEQYF. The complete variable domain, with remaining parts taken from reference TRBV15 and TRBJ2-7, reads DAMVIQNPRYQVTQFGKPVTLSCSQTLNHNVMYWYQQKSSQAPKLLFHYYDKDFNNEADTPDNFQSRRPNTSFCFLDIRSPGLGDTAMYLCATSPIPGQGQNEQYFGPGTRLTVT.

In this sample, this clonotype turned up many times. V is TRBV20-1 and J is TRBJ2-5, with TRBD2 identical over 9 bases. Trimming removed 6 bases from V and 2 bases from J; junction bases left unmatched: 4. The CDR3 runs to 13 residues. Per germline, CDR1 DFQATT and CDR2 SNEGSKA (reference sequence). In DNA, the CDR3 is TGCAGTGCCATTAGCGGGAGACAAGAGACCCAGTACTTC. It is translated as CSAISGRQETQYF.

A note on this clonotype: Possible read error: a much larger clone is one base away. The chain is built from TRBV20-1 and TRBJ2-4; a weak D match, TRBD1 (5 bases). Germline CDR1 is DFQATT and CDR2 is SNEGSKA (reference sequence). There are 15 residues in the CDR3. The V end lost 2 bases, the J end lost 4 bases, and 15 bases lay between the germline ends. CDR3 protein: CSARSGFRVKNIQYF. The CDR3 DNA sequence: TGCAGTGCTAGATCAGGGTTTAGGGTAAAAAACATTCAGTACTTC.

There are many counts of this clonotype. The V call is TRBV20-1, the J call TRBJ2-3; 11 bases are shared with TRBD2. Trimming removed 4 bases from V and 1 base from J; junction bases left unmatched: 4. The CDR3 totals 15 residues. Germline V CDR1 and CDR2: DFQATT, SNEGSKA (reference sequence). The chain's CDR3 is CSATLAGGRTDTQYF. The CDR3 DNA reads TGCAGTGCTACCCTAGCGGGGGGCCGCACAGATACGCAGTATTTT.

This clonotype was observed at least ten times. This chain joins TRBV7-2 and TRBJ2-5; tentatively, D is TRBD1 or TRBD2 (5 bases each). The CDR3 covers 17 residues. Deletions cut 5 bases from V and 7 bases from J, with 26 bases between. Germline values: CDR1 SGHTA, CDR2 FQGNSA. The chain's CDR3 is CASSLRPGSRDGGTQYF. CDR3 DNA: TGTGCCAGCAGCCTTAGGCCGGGCTCAAGGGATGGGGGGACCCAGTACTTC.

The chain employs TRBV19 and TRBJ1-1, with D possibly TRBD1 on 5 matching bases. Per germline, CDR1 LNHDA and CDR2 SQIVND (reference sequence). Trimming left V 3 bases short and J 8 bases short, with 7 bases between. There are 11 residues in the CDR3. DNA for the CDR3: TGTGCCAGTAGTATTAGGGGAGAAGCTTTCTTT. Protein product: CASSIRGEAFF.

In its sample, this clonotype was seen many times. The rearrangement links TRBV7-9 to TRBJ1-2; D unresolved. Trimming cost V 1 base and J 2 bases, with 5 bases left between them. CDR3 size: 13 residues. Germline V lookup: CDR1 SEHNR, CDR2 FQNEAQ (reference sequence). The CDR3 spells CASSLVGNYGYTF. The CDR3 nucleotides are TGTGCCAGCAGCTTAGTGGGGAACTATGGCTACACCTTC.